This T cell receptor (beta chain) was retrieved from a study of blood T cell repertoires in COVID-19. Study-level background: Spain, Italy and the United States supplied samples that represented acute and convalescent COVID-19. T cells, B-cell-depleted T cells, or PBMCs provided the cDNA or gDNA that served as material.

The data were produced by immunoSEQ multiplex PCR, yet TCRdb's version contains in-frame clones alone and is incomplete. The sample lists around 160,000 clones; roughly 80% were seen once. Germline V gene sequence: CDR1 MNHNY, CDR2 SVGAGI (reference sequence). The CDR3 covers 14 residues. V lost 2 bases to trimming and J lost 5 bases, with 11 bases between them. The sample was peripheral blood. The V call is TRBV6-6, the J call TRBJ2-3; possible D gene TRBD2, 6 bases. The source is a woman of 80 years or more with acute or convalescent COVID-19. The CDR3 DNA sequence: TGTGCCAGCAGTTACCAGGCGGGGCTAGATACGCAGTATTTT. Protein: CASSYQAGLDTQYF.